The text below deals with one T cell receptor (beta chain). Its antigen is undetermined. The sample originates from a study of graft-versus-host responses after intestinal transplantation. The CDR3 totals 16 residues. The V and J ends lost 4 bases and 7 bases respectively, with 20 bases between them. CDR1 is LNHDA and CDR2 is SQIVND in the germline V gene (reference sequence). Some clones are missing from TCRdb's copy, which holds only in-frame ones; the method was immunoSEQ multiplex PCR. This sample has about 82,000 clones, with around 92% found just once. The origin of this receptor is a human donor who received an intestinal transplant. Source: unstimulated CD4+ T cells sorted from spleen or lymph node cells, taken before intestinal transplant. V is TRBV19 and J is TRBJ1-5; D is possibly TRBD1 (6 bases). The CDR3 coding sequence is TGTGCCAGTAGTACAGAAAATCCGGGACATAAGCAGCCCCAGCATTTT. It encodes CASSTENPGHKQPQHF.